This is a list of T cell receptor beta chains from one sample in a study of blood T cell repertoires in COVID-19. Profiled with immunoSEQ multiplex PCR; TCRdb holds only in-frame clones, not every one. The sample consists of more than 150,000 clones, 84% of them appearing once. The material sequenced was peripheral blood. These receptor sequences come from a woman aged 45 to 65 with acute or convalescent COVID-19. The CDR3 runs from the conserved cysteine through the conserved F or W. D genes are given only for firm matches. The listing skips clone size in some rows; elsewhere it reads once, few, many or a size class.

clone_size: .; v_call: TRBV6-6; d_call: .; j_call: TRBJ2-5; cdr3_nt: TGTGCCAGCAGCCCATTAGGGAGTTTACAAGAGACCCAGTACTTC; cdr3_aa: CASSPLGSLQETQYF
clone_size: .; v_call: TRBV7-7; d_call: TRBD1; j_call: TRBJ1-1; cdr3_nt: TGTGCCAGCAGCCCGCCGACAGGGGGGGGGACTGAAGCTTTCTTT; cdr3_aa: CASSPPTGGGTEAFF
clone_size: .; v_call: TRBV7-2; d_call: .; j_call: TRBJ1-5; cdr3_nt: TGTGCCAGCAGCACTAGGAGAGGGAATCAGCCCCAGCATTTT; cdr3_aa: CASSTRRGNQPQHF
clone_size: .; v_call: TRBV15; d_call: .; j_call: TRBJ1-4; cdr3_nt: TGTGCCACCAAGAGGGCAACTAATGAAAAACTGTTTTTT; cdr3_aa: CATKRATNEKLFF
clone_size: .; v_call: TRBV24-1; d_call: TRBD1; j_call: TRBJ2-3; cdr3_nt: TGTGCCACCAGTGATACCAACAGGGGCGGGTATACGCAGTATTTT; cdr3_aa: CATSDTNRGGYTQYF
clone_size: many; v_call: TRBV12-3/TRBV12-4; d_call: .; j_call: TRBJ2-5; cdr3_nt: TGTGCCAGCAGTTTTGGACTGAAAGAGACCCAGTACTTC; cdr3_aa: CASSFGLKETQYF
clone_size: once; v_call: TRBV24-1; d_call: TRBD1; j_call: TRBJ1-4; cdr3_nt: TGTGCCACCAGTGACACAGGGACAGATGAAAAACTGTTTTTT; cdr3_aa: CATSDTGTDEKLFF
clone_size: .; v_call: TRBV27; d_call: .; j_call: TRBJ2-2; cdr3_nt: TGTGCCAGCAGCCGGGGTGGCGCCGGGGAGCTGTTTTTT; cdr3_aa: CASSRGGAGELFF
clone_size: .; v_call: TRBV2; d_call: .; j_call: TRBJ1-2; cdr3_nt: TGTGCCAGAGCAGGGTCCTATGGCTACACCTTC; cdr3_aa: CARAGSYGYTF
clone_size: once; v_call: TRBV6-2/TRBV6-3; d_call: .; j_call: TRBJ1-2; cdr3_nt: TGTGCCAGCAGTTTCCCCCGGGTTGGCTACACCTTC; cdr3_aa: CASSFPRVGYTF
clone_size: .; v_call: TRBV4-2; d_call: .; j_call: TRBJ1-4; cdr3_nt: TGTGCCAGCAGCCAAGTTGGGGAGGGTTACAGGAGGGAAAAACTGTTTTTT; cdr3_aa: CASSQVGEGYRREKLFF
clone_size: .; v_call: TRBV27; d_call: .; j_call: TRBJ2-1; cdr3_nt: TGTGCCAGCAGCACGCCCACCAGACGGGACAATGAGCAGTTCTTC; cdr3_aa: CASSTPTRRDNEQFF
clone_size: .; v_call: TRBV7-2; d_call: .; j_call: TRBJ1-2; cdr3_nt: TGTGCCAGCAGCCCTGCCAGGGGCGTAGGACGGGGCTACACCTTC; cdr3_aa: CASSPARGVGRGYTF
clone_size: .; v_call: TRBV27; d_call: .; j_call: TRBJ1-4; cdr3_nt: TGTGCCAGCAGAAGCATCTTCGGGGGGGCTAATGAAAAACTGTTTTTT; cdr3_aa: CASRSIFGGANEKLFF
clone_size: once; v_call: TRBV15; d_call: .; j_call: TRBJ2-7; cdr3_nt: TGTGCCACCAGCAGAGATTTACCGGGACAAGGCTACGAGCAGTACTTC; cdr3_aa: CATSRDLPGQGYEQYF
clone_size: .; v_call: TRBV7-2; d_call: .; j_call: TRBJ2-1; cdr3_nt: TGTGCCAGCAGCTTAGCGACTAGAGGCTTCAATGAGCAGTTCTTC; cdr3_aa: CASSLATRGFNEQFF
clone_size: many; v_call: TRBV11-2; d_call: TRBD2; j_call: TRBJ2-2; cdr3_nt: TGTGCCAGCAGCAGGCGGACTAGCGGGACGACCACCGGGGAGCTGTTTTTT; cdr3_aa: CASSRRTSGTTTGELFF
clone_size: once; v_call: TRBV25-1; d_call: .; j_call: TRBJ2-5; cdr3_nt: TGTGCCAGCACATCCCAGCGGCATCAAGAGACCCAGTACTTC; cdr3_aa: CASTSQRHQETQYF
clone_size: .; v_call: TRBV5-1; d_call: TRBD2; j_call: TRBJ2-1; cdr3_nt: TGCGCCAGCAGCTTTGTTAGCGGGGGGGCCTTCAATGAGCAGTTCTTC; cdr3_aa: CASSFVSGGAFNEQFF
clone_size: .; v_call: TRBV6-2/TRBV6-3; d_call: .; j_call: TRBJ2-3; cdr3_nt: TGTGCCAGCAGTTACTCGTCCGGGTTTGGCGATACGCAGTATTTT; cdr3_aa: CASSYSSGFGDTQYF
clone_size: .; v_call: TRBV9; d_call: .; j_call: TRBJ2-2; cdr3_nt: TGTGCCAGCAGCGCGGACACCTTTTACACCGGGGAGCTGTTTTTT; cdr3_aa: CASSADTFYTGELFF
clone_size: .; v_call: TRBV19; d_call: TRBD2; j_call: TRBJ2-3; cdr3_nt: TGTGCCAGCAAAGGGACTAGCGGGAGGGATACGCAGTATTTT; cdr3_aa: CASKGTSGRDTQYF
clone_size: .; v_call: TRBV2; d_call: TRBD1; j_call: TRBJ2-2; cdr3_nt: TGTGCCAGCACCTTCACTACAGGGGTAACCGGGGAGCTGTTTTTT; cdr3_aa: CASTFTTGVTGELFF
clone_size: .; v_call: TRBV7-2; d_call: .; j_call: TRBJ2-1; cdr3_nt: TGTGCCAGCAGCACAAGACTTGGCAATGAGCAGTTCTTC; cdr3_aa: CASSTRLGNEQFF
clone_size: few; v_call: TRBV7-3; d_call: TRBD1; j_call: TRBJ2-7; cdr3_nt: TGTGCCAGCAGCTTTGCAGGGGGCAACGAGCAGTACTTC; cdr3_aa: CASSFAGGNEQYF
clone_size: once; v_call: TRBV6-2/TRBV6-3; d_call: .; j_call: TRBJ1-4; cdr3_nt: TGTGCCAGCAGTTACCGGAGACAGGTCGAACAAAATGAAAAACTGTTTTTT; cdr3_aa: CASSYRRQVEQNEKLFF
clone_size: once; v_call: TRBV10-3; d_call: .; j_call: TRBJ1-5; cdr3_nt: TGTGCCATCGACGGCGGATCGGATCAGCCCCAGCATTTT; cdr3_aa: CAIDGGSDQPQHF
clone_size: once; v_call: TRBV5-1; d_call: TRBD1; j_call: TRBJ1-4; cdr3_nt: TGCGCCAGCAGCACGGGGACAGGTGGCGAAAAACTGTTTTTT; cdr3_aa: CASSTGTGGEKLFF
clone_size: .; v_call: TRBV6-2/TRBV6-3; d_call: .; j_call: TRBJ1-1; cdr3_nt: TGTGCCAGCAGTTACCTCACGGGCACTGAAGCTTTCTTT; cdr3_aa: CASSYLTGTEAFF
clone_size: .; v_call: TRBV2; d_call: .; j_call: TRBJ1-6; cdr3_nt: TGTGCCAGCAGTGAGGAGGGCCTGACAAATTCACCCCTCCACTTT; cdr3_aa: CASSEEGLTNSPLHF
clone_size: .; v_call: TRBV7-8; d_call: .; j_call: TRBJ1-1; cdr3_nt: TGTGCCAGCAGCTTACTGGCGAACACTGAAGCTTTCTTT; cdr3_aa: CASSLLANTEAFF
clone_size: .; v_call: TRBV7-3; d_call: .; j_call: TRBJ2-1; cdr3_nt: TGTGCCAGCAGCTTATCGGTAGCAGTCTCCTACAATGAGCAGTTCTTC; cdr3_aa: CASSLSVAVSYNEQFF
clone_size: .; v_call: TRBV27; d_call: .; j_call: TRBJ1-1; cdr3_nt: TGTGCCAGCTTCAGGGTGGGGACTGAAGCTTTCTTT; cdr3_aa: CASFRVGTEAFF
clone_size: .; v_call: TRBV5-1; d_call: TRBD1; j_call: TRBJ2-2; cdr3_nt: TGCGCCAGCAGCTTAGCTCCTACAGGGGCCGGGGAGCTGTTTTTT; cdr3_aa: CASSLAPTGAGELFF
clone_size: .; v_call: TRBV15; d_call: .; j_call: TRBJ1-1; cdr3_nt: TGTGCCACCAGCGGTCCAGAATCGAACACTGAAGCTTTCTTT; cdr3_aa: CATSGPESNTEAFF
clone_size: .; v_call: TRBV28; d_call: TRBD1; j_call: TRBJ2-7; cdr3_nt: TGTGCCAGCCTCTCAGGGACAGCAGTTAACGAGCAGTACTTC; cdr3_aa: CASLSGTAVNEQYF
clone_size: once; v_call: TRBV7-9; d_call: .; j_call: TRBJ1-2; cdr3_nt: TGTGCCAGCAGCTTACTAGGAAATGGCTACACCTTC; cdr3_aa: CASSLLGNGYTF
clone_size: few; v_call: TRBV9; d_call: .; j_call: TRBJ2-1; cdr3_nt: TGTGCCAGCAGCGTAGAACACCGAGGGTCCCACAATGAGCAGTTCTTC; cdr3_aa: CASSVEHRGSHNEQFF
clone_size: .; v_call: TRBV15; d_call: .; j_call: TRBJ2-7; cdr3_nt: TGTGCCACCAGCAGAGAAGCACTAGGAAACTCCTACGAGCAGTACTTC; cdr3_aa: CATSREALGNSYEQYF
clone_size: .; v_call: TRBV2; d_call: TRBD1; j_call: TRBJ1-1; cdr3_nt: TGTGCCAGCAACCTACAGGGGGCGCTGAACACTGAAGCTTTCTTT; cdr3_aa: CASNLQGALNTEAFF
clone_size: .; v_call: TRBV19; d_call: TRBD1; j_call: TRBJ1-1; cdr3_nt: TGTGCCAGTAGTAAGACAGGGTTGGGGTCCACTGAAGCTTTCTTT; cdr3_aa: CASSKTGLGSTEAFF
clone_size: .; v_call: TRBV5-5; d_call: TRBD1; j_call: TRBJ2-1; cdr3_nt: TGTGCCAGCAGCTTGGACCCCGGTGCCCTCAGGGGGCTAAATGAGCAGTTCTTC; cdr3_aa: CASSLDPGALRGLNEQFF
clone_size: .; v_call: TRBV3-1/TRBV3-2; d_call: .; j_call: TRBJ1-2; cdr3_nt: TGTGCCAGCAGCCAAGATCGGCAGGGAAGGGGTGGCTACACCTTC; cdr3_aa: CASSQDRQGRGGYTF
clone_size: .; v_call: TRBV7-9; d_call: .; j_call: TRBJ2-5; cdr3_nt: TGTGCCAGCAGCTTCCTTCTACAAGAGACCCAGTACTTC; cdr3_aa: CASSFLLQETQYF
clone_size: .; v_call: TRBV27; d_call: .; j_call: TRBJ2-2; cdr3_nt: TGTGCCAGCAGTTTATTATACACCTTACCTAACACCGGGGAGCTGTTTTTT; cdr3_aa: CASSLLYTLPNTGELFF
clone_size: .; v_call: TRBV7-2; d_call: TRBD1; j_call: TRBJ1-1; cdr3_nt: TGTGCCAGCAGCCTAACAGGGGGCAGGGTTGAAGCTTTCTTT; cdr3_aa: CASSLTGGRVEAFF
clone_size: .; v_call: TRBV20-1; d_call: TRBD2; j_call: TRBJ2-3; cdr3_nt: TGCAGTGCAAGTAGCGGGGGGGGCGCAGATACGCAGTATTTT; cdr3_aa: CSASSGGGADTQYF
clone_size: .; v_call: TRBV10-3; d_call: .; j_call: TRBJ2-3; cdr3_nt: TGTGCCATCGAAGTCCAGGGCACAGATACGCAGTATTTT; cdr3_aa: CAIEVQGTDTQYF
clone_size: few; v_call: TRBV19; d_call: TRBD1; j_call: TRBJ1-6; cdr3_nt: TGTGCCAGTAGTATCACAGGGGAGAATTCACCCCTCCACTTT; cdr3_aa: CASSITGENSPLHF
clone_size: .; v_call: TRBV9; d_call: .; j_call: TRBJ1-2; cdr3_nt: TGTGCCAGCTCCCGACAGGTAGAGGAAGGCTACACCTTC; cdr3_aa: CASSRQVEEGYTF
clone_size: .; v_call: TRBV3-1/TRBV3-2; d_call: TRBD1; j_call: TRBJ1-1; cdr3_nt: TGTGCCAGCAGCGCGTACAGGGGGCGAGATGTGAGCACTGAAGCTTTCTTT; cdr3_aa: CASSAYRGRDVSTEAFF
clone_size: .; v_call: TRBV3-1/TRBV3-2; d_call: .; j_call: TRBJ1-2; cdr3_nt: TGTGCCAGCAGCCGAGGGGGGGGCCAGGGCTATGGCTACACCTTC; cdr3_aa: CASSRGGGQGYGYTF
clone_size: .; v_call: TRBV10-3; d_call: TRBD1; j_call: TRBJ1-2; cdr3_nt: TGTGCCATCAGTGAAGGACAGGGGGACACCCGTCTAGATGGCTACACCTTC; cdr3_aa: CAISEGQGDTRLDGYTF